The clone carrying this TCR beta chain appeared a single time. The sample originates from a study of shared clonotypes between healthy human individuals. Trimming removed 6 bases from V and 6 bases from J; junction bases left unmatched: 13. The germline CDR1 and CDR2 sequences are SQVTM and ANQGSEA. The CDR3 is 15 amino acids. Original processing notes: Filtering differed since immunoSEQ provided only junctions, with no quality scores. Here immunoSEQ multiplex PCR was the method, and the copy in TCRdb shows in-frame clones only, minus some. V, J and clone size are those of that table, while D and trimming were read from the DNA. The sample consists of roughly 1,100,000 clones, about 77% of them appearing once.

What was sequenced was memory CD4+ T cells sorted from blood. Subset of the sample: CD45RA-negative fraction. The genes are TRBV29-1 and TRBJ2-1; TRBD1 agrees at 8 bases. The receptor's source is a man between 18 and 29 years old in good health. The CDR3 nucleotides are TGCAGCGTGGGAAACCGGGACAGGATTACCAATGAGCAGTTCTTC. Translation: CSVGNRDRITNEQFF.